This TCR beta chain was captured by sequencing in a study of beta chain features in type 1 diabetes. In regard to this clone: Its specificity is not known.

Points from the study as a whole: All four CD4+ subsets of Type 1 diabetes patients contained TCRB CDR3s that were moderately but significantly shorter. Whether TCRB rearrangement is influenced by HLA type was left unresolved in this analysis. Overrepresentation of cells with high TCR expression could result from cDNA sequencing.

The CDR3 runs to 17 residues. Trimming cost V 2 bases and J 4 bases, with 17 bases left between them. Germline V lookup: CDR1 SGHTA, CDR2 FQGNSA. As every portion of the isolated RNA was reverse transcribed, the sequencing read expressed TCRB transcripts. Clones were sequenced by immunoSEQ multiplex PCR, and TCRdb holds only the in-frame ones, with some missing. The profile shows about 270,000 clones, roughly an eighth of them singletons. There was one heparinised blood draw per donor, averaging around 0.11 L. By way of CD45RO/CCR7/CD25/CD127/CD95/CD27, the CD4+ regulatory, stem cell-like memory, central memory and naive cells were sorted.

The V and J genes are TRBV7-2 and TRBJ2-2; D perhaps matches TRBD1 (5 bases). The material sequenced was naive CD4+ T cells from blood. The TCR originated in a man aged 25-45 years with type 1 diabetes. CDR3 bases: TGTGCCAGCAGCTTAATCGGCAGGGAACGAATCACCGGGGAGCTGTTTTTT. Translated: CASSLIGRERITGELFF.